Listed below are T cell receptor beta chains from one sample, sequenced in a study of blood T cell repertoires in COVID-19. This table comes from immunoSEQ multiplex PCR, and its TCRdb copy is limited to in-frame clones, with some not included. The repertoire includes about 78,000 clones, around 87% of them detected once, and 4.3% sits in the top ten. Input material: peripheral blood. These receptors originate from a woman of 80 years or more with active or convalescent COVID-19. CDR3s include the opening cysteine and the closing phenylalanine or tryptophan. D genes are given only for firm matches. The size of a clone is reported for some rows only, either as once, few or many, or as a class for expanded clones.

clone size	V gene	D gene	J gene	CDR3 protein	CDR3 DNA
NA	TRBV12-5	NA	TRBJ2-5	CASGFSGAETQYF	TGTGCTAGTGGTTTTTCAGGGGCCGAGACCCAGTACTTC
NA	TRBV27	NA	TRBJ1-5	CASSRQVNQPQHF	TGTGCCAGCAGTAGACAGGTTAATCAGCCCCAGCATTTT
NA	TRBV18	TRBD2	TRBJ2-7	CASSRLAGTNEQYF	TGTGCCAGCTCAAGATTAGCGGGGACGAACGAGCAGTACTTC
NA	TRBV12-3/TRBV12-4	NA	TRBJ1-1	CASSWGGTEAFF	TGTGCCAGCAGTTGGGGGGGAACTGAAGCTTTCTTT
NA	TRBV7-2	NA	TRBJ1-2	CASSLGSGGSNYGYTF	TGTGCCAGCAGCTTAGGGTCGGGAGGATCCAACTATGGCTACACCTTC
NA	TRBV7-2	TRBD1	TRBJ2-1	CASSPGTGEHEQFF	TGTGCCAGCAGCCCCGGGACAGGGGAGCATGAGCAGTTCTTC
NA	TRBV28	NA	TRBJ1-3	CASSLNPIGNTIYF	TGTGCCAGCAGTTTAAACCCTATTGGAAACACCATATATTTT
few	TRBV5-5	NA	TRBJ1-1	CASSSGRGENTEAFF	TGTGCCAGCAGCTCCGGCAGGGGCGAAAACACTGAAGCTTTCTTT
NA	TRBV28	TRBD1	TRBJ2-1	CASSSIDRGSYNEQFF	TGTGCCAGCAGTTCCATAGACAGGGGTTCCTACAATGAGCAGTTCTTC
NA	TRBV3-1/TRBV3-2	TRBD2	TRBJ2-7	CASRRAGASYEQYF	TGTGCCAGCAGAAGAGCGGGAGCGTCCTACGAGCAGTACTTC
NA	TRBV7-2	NA	TRBJ2-5	CASSLGQFYQETQYF	TGTGCCAGCAGCTTAGGGCAGTTCTACCAAGAGACCCAGTACTTC
NA	TRBV19	TRBD2	TRBJ2-3	CASSKLAGANTDTQYF	TGTGCCAGTAGTAAGCTAGCGGGAGCGAACACAGATACGCAGTATTTT
NA	TRBV28	TRBD2	TRBJ2-1	CASRGLAALEGQFF	TGTGCCAGCAGAGGACTAGCGGCCTTAGAAGGGCAGTTCTTC
once	TRBV6-2/TRBV6-3	NA	TRBJ2-2	CASSPGGSGNTGELFF	TGTGCCAGCAGCCCTGGCGGAAGCGGGAACACCGGGGAGCTGTTTTTT
NA	TRBV4-1	TRBD2	TRBJ2-2	CASSQGTSGSPGELFF	TGCGCCAGCAGCCAAGGGACTAGCGGGAGCCCCGGGGAGCTGTTTTTT
NA	TRBV6-5	TRBD2	TRBJ2-3	CATKSGRGTDTQYF	TGTGCCACCAAGAGCGGGAGAGGGACAGATACGCAGTATTTT
NA	TRBV5-1	NA	TRBJ1-1	CASSLSQGRNTEAFF	TGCGCCAGCAGCTTGTCACAGGGAAGGAACACTGAAGCTTTCTTT
NA	TRBV3-1/TRBV3-2	NA	TRBJ1-2	CASSQAGRDYTF	TGTGCCAGCAGCCAAGCCGGCCGGGACTACACCTTC
NA	TRBV18	TRBD1	TRBJ2-7	CASSPGPDRHDYEQYF	TGTGCCAGCTCACCAGGTCCGGACAGGCACGACTACGAGCAGTACTTC
once	TRBV28	NA	TRBJ2-5	CASSLAGSQLGAQYF	TGTGCCAGCAGTTTAGCGGGGAGCCAGCTGGGGGCCCAGTACTTC
NA	TRBV27	NA	TRBJ2-7	CASTSEDFGTYF	TGTGCCAGCACCTCTGAAGACTTTGGCACATACTTC
NA	TRBV25-1	TRBD1	TRBJ1-5	CASSGWTGGDQPQHF	TGTGCCAGCAGTGGTTGGACAGGGGGGGATCAGCCCCAGCATTTT
NA	TRBV15	NA	TRBJ1-2	CATSRDQNSGGRVGYTF	TGTGCCACCAGCAGAGATCAAAATTCTGGTGGGCGTGTCGGCTACACCTTC
NA	TRBV10-3	NA	TRBJ1-2	CAISESDSKGYTF	TGTGCCATCAGTGAGTCGGACTCCAAGGGCTACACCTTC
NA	TRBV7-2	NA	TRBJ1-3	CASSRDSGLGNTIYF	TGTGCCAGCAGCCGGGACTCAGGGCTTGGAAACACCATATATTTT
NA	TRBV5-8	NA	TRBJ2-5	CASSRDWGRETQYF	TGTGCCAGCAGCCGGGACTGGGGACGAGAGACCCAGTACTTC
few	TRBV5-4	NA	TRBJ2-7	CASSLRGAGYEQYF	TGTGCCAGCAGCTTGAGGGGAGCGGGCTACGAGCAGTACTTC
NA	TRBV28	NA	TRBJ1-6	CASSALGSSYNSPLHF	TGTGCCAGCAGTGCCCTCGGGAGCTCCTATAATTCACCCCTCCACTTT
NA	TRBV6-5	NA	TRBJ2-1	CASSYRGTYNEQFF	TGTGCCAGCAGTTACAGGGGAACCTACAATGAGCAGTTCTTC
NA	TRBV2	NA	TRBJ1-5	CASSPNRGMEGNQPQHF	TGTGCCAGCAGCCCCAATAGGGGGATGGAGGGCAATCAGCCCCAGCATTTT
NA	TRBV5-1	NA	TRBJ2-5	CASSPRYQETQYF	TGCGCCAGCAGCCCCAGGTACCAAGAGACCCAGTACTTC
NA	TRBV6-5	NA	TRBJ2-2	CASTRGATYTGELFF	TGTGCCAGCACCCGGGGGGCAACATACACCGGGGAGCTGTTTTTT